Following are 18 T cell receptor beta chains from one sample sequenced in a study of T cell responses to AZD1222 COVID-19 vaccine. Sequenced by immunoSEQ multiplex PCR; TCRdb stores in-frame clones only, minus some. The sample holds over 120,000 clones, 89% seen once. The material was peripheral blood, obtained 28 days after the second AZD1222 dose. These receptors were collected from an adult who received the AZD1222 COVID-19 vaccine.

The J gene is TRBJ2-1, the V gene TRBV5-1, with TRBD1 matching 12 bases. Germline loops: CDR1 SGHRS, CDR2 YFSETQ. The V and J ends lost 1 base and 5 bases, in that order; junction bases with no gene match: 1. This CDR3 has 15 residues. CDR3 in amino acids: CASSLRDRGHNEQFF. CDR3 in DNA: TGCGCCAGCAGCTTGCGGGACAGGGGGCACAATGAGCAGTTCTTC.

This clone was seen only once. J is TRBJ1-5 and V is TRBV12-3 or TRBV12-4; D remains unclear. The CDR3 is 13 residues long. The ends were cut back, 5 bases at V and 0 bases at J, with 5 bases in the middle. This chain's CDR3 is CASSISSNQPQHF. The CDR3 bases are TGTGCCAGCAGTATCAGTAGCAATCAGCCCCAGCATTTT.

This clone has only one observation. The chain uses TRBV7-2 and TRBJ1-4; TRBD1 aligns across 7 bases. Germline V CDR1 and CDR2: SGHTA, FQGNSA. The CDR3 loop spans 16 amino acids. Losses at the gene ends were 6 bases for V and 4 bases for J; bases not matched to a gene: 11. CDR3 in DNA: TGTGCCAGCAGTCCAGACCGGGACAGCATTAATGAAAAACTGTTTTTT. Translating it yields CASSPDRDSINEKLFF.

The rearrangement uses TRBV5-1 and TRBJ2-1; 7 bases are shared with TRBD1. The CDR3 loop spans 13 amino acids. Germline CDR1 is SGHRS and CDR2 is YFSETQ. J gave up 6 bases and V 4 bases, and 4 bases lay outside the gene matches. This CDR3 reads CASSPWTGNEQFF. CDR3 nucleotides: TGCGCCAGCAGCCCCTGGACAGGCAATGAGCAGTTCTTC.

This chain's CDR3 is CASSLAGGGGSYEQYF. The DNA for the CDR3 is TGTGCCAGCAGCTTGGCCGGAGGAGGGGGATCCTACGAGCAGTACTTC. V gene TRBV5-8 combines with J gene TRBJ2-7; D is perhaps TRBD1 or TRBD2 (6 bases each). Germline CDR1 reads SGHTS; CDR2 reads YDEGEE. V was trimmed by 0 bases and J by 1 base, leaving 14 bases between them. This CDR3 region has 16 residues.

The chain recombines TRBV27 with TRBJ2-1, with D possibly matching TRBD1 (6 bases). CDR3 size: 17 residues. Germline assignment: CDR1 MNHEY and CDR2 SMNVEV (reference sequence). Trimming shortened V by 1 base and J by 1 base, and 14 bases separated the two germline ends. CDR3 region: CASSLFNRVSSYNEQFF. CDR3 DNA: TGTGCCAGCAGTTTATTCAACAGGGTCTCGTCCTACAATGAGCAGTTCTTC.

This chain joins TRBV9 and TRBJ2-3; D call uncertain. There are 16 residues in the CDR3. V lost 3 bases and J 2 bases, leaving 16 bases between the germline ends. Germline V gene sequence: CDR1 SGDLS, CDR2 YYNGEE. CDR3 loop: CASSASLAEPTDTQYF. As DNA, the CDR3 is TGTGCCAGCAGCGCCTCTTTAGCCGAACCCACAGATACGCAGTATTTT.

The V gene is TRBV29-1, the J gene TRBJ1-2; no clear D gene. The CDR3 has 12 amino acids. The germline CDR1 and CDR2 sequences are SQVTM and ANQGSEA. Trimming pared 7 bases from V and 2 bases from J, leaving 11 bases between. The CDR3 spells CSASGLNYGYTF. The CDR3 DNA is TGCAGCGCAAGCGGTCTGAACTATGGCTACACCTTC.

This rearrangement joins TRBV19 to TRBJ1-5; D is unresolved. The CDR3 sequence is 12 residues long. Germline CDR1 and CDR2: LNHDA and SQIVND (reference sequence). The V end was cut by 6 bases, the J end by 7 bases, with 10 bases between. The chain's CDR3 is CASRKGGQPQHF. CDR3 sequence (DNA): TGTGCCAGTAGGAAGGGCGGGCAGCCCCAGCATTTT.

The chain couples TRBV3-1 (or the pseudogene TRBV3-2) to TRBJ2-1; D may be TRBD2 (7 bases). V dropped 4 bases and J dropped 7 bases, with 35 bases sitting between them. There are 21 residues in the CDR3. Germline V gives CDR1 LGHDT, CDR2 YNNKEL (reference sequence). The CDR3 nucleotides are TGTGCCAGCAGCCTACGAAACCACTTCAGCTTTAAGCAGGGGACTAAGAATGAGCAGTTCTTC. It yields the protein CASSLRNHFSFKQGTKNEQFF.

The gene calls are TRBV25-1 and TRBJ1-1; TRBD1 matches at 7 bases. V shed 6 bases and J 6 bases; nucleotides not matched to a gene: 10. The CDR3 is 14 amino acids. Germline V gives CDR1 MGHDK, CDR2 SYGVNS. CDR3: CASRAQGGSAEAFF. The CDR3 DNA sequence: TGTGCCAGCAGGGCCCAGGGGGGGAGCGCTGAAGCTTTCTTT.

This clone has just one count. The rearrangement uses TRBV11-3 and TRBJ1-5; D gene unclear. V lost 0 bases to trimming and J lost 12 bases, with 12 bases between them. The CDR3 sequence is 13 residues long. Germline V CDR1 and CDR2: SGHNT, YENEEA. DNA of the CDR3: TGTGCCAGCAGCTTAGATTGGACGTCGGTCCAGCATTTT. This encodes CASSLDWTSVQHF.

V gene TRBV5-1 combines with J gene TRBJ2-4; 12 bases are a match to TRBD2. CDR3 length equals 16 residues. Per the germline V gene, CDR1 is SGHRS and CDR2 is YFSETQ. The V and J ends lost 4 bases and 7 bases, in that order; junction bases with no gene match: 9. The CDR3 DNA follows: TGCGCCAGCAGCGAACGGACTAGCGGGAATGGTAACATTCAGTACTTC. This translates into CASSERTSGNGNIQYF.

The chain recombines TRBV5-6 with TRBJ2-1; 8 bases are a match to TRBD1. Losses at the gene ends were 7 bases for V and 5 bases for J; bases not matched to a gene: 8. The CDR3 sequence is 14 residues long. Germline V gene sequence: CDR1 SGHDT, CDR2 YYEEEE. This chain's CDR3 is CASGWDRRNNEQFF. The CDR3 DNA is TGTGCCAGCGGTTGGGACAGGAGAAACAATGAGCAGTTCTTC.

The chain is built from TRBV4-1 and TRBJ1-2; 10 bases fit TRBD1. Germline CDR1 and CDR2: MGHRA and YSYEKL. V shed 1 base, J shed 7 bases, and the junction held 9 bases outside the gene matches. The CDR3 sequence is 16 residues long. The CDR3 region has the DNA TGCGCCAGCAGCCAAGGATTGCGGACAGGGGGATTTGGCTACACCTTC. Translated: CASSQGLRTGGFGYTF.

The chain joins TRBV7-2 to TRBJ2-7; TRBD2 matches 12 bases. This CDR3 spans 16 amino acids. From germline, CDR1 is SGHTA and CDR2 FQGNSA. V lost 0 bases to trimming and J lost 3 bases; unmatched junction nucleotides: 3. This CDR3 reads CASSLAATSGSYEQYF. Here the CDR3 DNA reads TGTGCCAGCAGCTTAGCGGCGACTAGCGGGAGCTACGAGCAGTACTTC.

The chain links TRBV4-3 to TRBJ2-3, with TRBD2 as a possible D gene (5 bases). The V end was cut by 5 bases, the J end by 0 bases, with 12 bases between. CDR1 is LGHNA, CDR2 YSLEER, per germline. The CDR3 consists of 15 residues. CDR3 sequence (DNA): TGCGCCAGCAGCGTGCGGGTGTTGAGCACAGATACGCAGTATTTT. Translating gives CASSVRVLSTDTQYF.

This sequence joins TRBV28 and TRBJ1-4; D is unresolved. The CDR3 runs 15 residues. The V end lost 8 bases, the J end lost 3 bases, and 16 bases lay between the germline ends. CDR1 and CDR2 (germline): MDHEN, SYDVKM. The CDR3 reads CASLSVTLPNEKLFF. CDR3 nucleotide sequence: TGTGCCAGCTTATCCGTGACCCTCCCTAATGAAAAACTGTTTTTT.